This TCR beta chain is from a study of cytotoxic CD8 clonotypes in ibrutinib-treated CLL. Study-wide context: Median treatment time before response sampling was approximately twelve months, range 6 to 36. A mean of around 260,000 productive templates and approximately 100,000 productive rearrangements was obtained per sample.

Note on this clone: The antigen remains undetermined.

Data came from immunoSEQ multiplex PCR; TCRdb stores just in-frame clones and leaves some out. The table lists about 40,000 clones, around 70% of them singletons, with roughly a tenth in the top ten. Whole-study results and caveats: Baseline clonality, higher than in age-matched healthy donors, tracked circulating CD8+ T-cell counts.

The material was PBMCs, obtained at disease progression, from a patient treated with ibrutinib. This sequence was found in a human donor with chronic lymphocytic leukemia.

For the CDR3, the DNA is TGTGCCAGCAGTTACTCGATACTAGCGGGATCCGTTGAGCAGTTCTTC. This codes for CASSYSILAGSVEQFF. The V gene is TRBV6-5, the J gene TRBJ2-1, with TRBD2 matching over 10 bases. The CDR3 covers 16 residues. V dropped 0 bases and J dropped 9; count of bases not matched to a gene: 8. Germline CDR1 MNHEY, CDR2 SVGAGI.